The clone carrying this TCR beta chain was picked up a small number of times. At one end the junction does not follow the germline gene, possibly because of a read error. A second PCR of about 6 to 11 cycles used a sample-barcoded 5' primer and a J-beta primer mix. Researchers report that a template-switch adaptor with 12 random nucleotides tagged each cDNA molecule. TCRdb processed the 5' RACE reads anew with MiXCR; each CDR3 protein has one entry. This table has over 550,000 distinct CDR3 sequences, less than 35% appearing once. Germline CDR1 and CDR2: LNHNV and YYDKDF (reference sequence). The CDR3 runs 15 residues. The record originates from a study of blood T cells in healthy people across ages.

The TCR comes from an elderly woman in good health. Sequencing was performed on blood. The V call is TRBV15, the J call TRBJ2-3; 7 nucleotides align to TRBD1. CDR3 sequence (DNA): TGCGCCACCAGCACCCTGACAGGGAACACAGATACGCAGTATTTT. Protein sequence: CATSTLTGNTDTQYF.